Below, one T cell receptor (beta chain) is given with its context. Its recognized antigen is unknown. No quality values exist for individual bases; no much larger clone is one base distant. Genomic DNA was isolated from the sorted cells so that the TCRbeta CDR3 region could be sequenced. TCRbeta CDR3 regions were sequenced using the immunoSEQ Assay. Not all clones reach the TCRdb copy of this immuneACCESS table, which keeps in-frame sequences only. Checked studies attribute under half of the gap to unresolved V genes and leave the rest unexplained. For this sample the table gives under 70,000 clones, of which 80% to 90% were detected only once. The ten largest clones represent more than 10% of the sample. This sample is drawn from a study of OX40 agonist ivuxolimab in advanced cancers. Concerning the study at large: Ivuxolimab, which targeted the costimulatory receptor OX40 (CD134), was an agonistic, fully human IgG2 monoclonal antibody. Intravenous ivuxolimab was administered to patients every 2 weeks at six dose levels: 0.01, 0.1, 0.3, 1.5, 3 and 10 mg/kg. Of the approximately 53 patients in dose escalation, 19 had hepatocellular carcinoma, about 15 had melanoma, 9 had renal cell carcinoma and 9 had head and neck cancer. A male proportion of almost 85% and a mean age of about 60 years, ranging from roughly 23 to 85, were recorded for the dose-escalation cohort. Prior anti-PD-1, anti-PD-L1 or anti-CTLA-4 therapy was permitted, and approximately 40% of dose-escalation patients had received checkpoint inhibitors. Partial responses were achieved by three dose-escalation patients, of whom one had hepatocellular carcinoma and two had cutaneous melanoma. The point of sequencing TCRbeta in the periphery was to test whether ivuxolimab changed TCR sequence diversity and drove clonal T-cell expansion. The paper describes the monotherapy dose-escalation part (N ≈ 51 patients) of the phase I trial of ivuxolimab. General findings and caveats noted by the study authors: Which antigens the clonally expanded peripheral T cells were specific for was not determined. Low levels of normalized T-cell clonal expansion were also seen in some nonresponding patients. On average, CD8+ T cells showed more expanded clones than CD4+ T cells after ivuxolimab. Partial responders in the 0.1-3.0 mg/kg groups had among the lowest normalized peripheral clonal expansion, especially among CD8+ T cells. At doses of 0.1 to 3.0 mg/kg, clonal expansion of both CD4+ and CD8+ blood T cells was observed from baseline to week 6.

Patients with autoimmune disease history or receiving systemic immunosuppression were excluded from the trial. In every dose cohort, peripheral blood was drawn for TCR sequencing at baseline, cycle 4 day 1, and cycle 7 day 1. The samples were taken from a phase I, first-in-human, multicenter, open-label dose-escalation trial of ivuxolimab. The trial enrolled adults with locally advanced or metastatic head and neck squamous cell, hepatocellular, melanoma or renal cell carcinoma. Before TCR sequencing, CD4+ and CD8+ T cells were separately sorted from peripheral blood. The CDR3 runs 14 amino acids, cysteine and phenylalanine included. Left in the record is the CDR3 DNA by itself, 42 bases read in frame from the first base. CDR1 SQVTM and CDR2 ANQGSEA were looked up in the germline V gene. V is cut by 5 bases and J by 5 bases, and the space between the germline ends is 16 bases.

The clonotype originates from an adult with an advanced solid tumor such as melanoma, head and neck, liver or kidney cancer. The sequences come from CD4+ or CD8+ T cells sorted from blood, collected in a trial of the OX40 agonist ivuxolimab. This chain is built from TRBV29-1 and TRBJ2-4; TRBD1 is possibly the D segment (5 matching bases). The CDR3 in this case is CSVLQLTDQNIQYF. DNA sequence: TGCAGCGTTCTACAACTGACAGACCAAAACATTCAGTACTTC.